This T cell receptor (beta chain) was captured by sequencing in a study of T cells in localized non-small cell lung cancer. CDR3 size: 15 residues. J was trimmed by 3 bases and V by 4 bases; bases with no gene match: 5. Germline CDR1 SNHLY, CDR2 FYNNEI. Study-wide points: T cell clonality was highest in uninvolved adjacent lung, above tumor. Appearing in adjacent lung were a median about 59 of the top 100 tumor clones.

Clones were sequenced by immunoSEQ multiplex PCR, and TCRdb holds only the in-frame ones, with some missing. The repertoire holds approximately 67,000 clones, with roughly 81% as singletons. As concerns this clone: Its antigen is as yet unknown.

The input for sequencing was peripheral blood, taken before any cancer treatment. The chain joins TRBV2 to TRBJ2-3, with 9 bases matching TRBD1. The origin of this receptor is a female donor over 55 with stage I lung adenocarcinoma. CDR3 sequence (DNA): TGTGCCAGCAGTGCCCGGGACAGGGTAACAGATACGCAGTATTTT. Protein sequence: CASSARDRVTDTQYF.